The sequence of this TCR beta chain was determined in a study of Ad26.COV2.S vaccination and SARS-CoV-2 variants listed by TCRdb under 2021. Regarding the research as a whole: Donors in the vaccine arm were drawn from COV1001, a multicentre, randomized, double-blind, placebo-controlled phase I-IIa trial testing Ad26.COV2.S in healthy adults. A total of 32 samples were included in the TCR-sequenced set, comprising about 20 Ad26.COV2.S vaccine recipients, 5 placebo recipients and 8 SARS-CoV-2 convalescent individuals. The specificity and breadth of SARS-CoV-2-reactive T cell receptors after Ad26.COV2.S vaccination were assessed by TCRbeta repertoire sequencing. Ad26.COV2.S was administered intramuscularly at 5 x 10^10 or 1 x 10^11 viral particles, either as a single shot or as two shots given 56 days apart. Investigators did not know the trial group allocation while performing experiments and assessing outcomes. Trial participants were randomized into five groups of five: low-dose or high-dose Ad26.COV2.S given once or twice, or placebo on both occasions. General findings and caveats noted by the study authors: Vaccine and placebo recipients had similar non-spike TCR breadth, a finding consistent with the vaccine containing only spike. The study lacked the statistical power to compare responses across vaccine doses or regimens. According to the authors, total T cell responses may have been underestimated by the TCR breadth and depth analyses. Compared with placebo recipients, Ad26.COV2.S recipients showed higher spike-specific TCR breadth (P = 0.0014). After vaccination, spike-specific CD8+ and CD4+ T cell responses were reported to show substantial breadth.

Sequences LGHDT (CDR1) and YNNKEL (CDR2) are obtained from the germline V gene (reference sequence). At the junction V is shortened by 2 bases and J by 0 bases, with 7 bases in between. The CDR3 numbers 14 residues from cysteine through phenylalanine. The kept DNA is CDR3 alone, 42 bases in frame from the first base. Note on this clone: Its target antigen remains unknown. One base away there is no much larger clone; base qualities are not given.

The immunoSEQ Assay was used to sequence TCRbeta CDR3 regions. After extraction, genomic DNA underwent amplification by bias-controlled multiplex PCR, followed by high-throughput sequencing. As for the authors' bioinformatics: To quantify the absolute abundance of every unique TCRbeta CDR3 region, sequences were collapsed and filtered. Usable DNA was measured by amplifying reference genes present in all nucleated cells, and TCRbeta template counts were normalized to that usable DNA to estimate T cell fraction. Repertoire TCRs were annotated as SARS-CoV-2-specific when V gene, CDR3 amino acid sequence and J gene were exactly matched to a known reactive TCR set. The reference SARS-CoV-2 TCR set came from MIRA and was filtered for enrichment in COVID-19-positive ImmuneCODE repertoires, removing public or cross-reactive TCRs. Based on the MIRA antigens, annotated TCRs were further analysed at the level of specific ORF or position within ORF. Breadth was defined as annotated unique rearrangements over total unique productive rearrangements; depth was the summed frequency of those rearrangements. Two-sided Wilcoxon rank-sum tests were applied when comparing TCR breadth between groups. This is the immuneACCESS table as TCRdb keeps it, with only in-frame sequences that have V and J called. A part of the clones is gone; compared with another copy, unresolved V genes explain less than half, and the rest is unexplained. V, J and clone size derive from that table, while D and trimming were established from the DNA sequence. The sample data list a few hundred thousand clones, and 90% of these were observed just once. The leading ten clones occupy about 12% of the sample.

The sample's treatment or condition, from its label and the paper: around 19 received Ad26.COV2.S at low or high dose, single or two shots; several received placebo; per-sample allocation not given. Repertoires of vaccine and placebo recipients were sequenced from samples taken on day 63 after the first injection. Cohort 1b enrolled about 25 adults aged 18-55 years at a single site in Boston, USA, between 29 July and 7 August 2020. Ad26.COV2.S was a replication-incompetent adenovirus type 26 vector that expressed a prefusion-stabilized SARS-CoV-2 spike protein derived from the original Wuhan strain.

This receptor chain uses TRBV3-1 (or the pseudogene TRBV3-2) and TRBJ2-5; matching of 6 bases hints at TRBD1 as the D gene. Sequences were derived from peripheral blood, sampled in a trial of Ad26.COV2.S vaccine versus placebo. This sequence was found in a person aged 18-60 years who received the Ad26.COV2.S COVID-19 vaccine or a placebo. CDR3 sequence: CASSQQGYQETQYF. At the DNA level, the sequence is TGTGCCAGCAGCCAACAGGGGTACCAAGAGACCCAGTACTTC.